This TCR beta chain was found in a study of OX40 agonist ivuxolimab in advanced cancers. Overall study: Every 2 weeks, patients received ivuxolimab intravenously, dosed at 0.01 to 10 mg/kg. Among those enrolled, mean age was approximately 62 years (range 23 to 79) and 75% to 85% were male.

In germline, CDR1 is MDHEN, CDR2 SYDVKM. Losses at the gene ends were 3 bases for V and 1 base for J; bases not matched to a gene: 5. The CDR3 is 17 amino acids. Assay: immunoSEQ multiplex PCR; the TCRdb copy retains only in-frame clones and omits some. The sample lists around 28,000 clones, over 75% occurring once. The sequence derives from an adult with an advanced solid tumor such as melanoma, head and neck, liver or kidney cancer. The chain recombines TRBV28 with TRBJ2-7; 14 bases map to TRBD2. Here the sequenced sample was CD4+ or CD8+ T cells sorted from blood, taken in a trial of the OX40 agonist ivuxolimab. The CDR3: CASSLGLAGVGSYEQYF. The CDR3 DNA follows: TGTGCCAGCAGTTTGGGACTAGCGGGAGTAGGTTCCTACGAGCAGTACTTC.